This T cell receptor (beta chain) was found in a study of identifying expanded T cells in peripheral blood (dated by TCRdb to between 2018 and 2021). About the investigation overall: Technical replicates were generated by sequencing separate aliquots of the same genomic DNA pool, and four replicates were compared pairwise.

Notes on this clone: Its antigen is still unknown. No quality values exist for individual bases; no much larger clone is one base distant.

The paper's findings and limits, for the study overall: The authors expected that over much longer intervals, such as months to years, biological variance in healthy repertoires might increase even further. The binomial model flagged around 1.2 differentially abundant clones between technical replicates but approximately 16 over around 2 weeks and roughly 19 over around four weeks. Across all healthy-donor time intervals, the beta-binomial model significantly cut both the number of clones called differentially abundant and the false-positive rate. Variance in clone template counts between approximately two-week samples significantly increased with total template count across all healthy donors.

TCRbeta CDR3 regions were profiled by bias-controlled multiplex PCR amplification of genomic DNA with the immunoSEQ Assay. The authors' analysis ran thus. The absolute abundance of each unique TCRbeta CDR3 region was quantified after sequences were collapsed and filtered. Differential abundance was tested with two models: a binomial (Fisher-equivalent) model and a beta-binomial model that adds time-dependent variance fitted from healthy donors. Clones with fewer than 5 combined templates were excluded, and clones with Benjamini-Hochberg FDR below 0.01 were called differentially abundant. Using the form v = (b*log(k)+a)^2, the beta-binomial variance was modeled as a function of the total template count across the two samples. Sourced from immuneACCESS, this table was stored by TCRdb with only in-frame sequences that have V and J called. A share of the clones is absent; for the studies checked, an unresolved V gene accounts for under half, and the remainder has no known explanation. Clone size and V and J calls were adopted from that table, with D and trimming inferred from the DNA. The sample table shows about 85,000 clones, and around nine tenths are seen once. Clones ranked in the top ten supply around 19% of the sample.

The CDR3 goes from the cysteine to the phenylalanine over 15 residues. Only the CDR3 region is kept as DNA, spanning 45 bases read in frame from base 1. CDR1 and CDR2, looked up from the germline V gene, are SNHLY and FYNNEI. For this chain, trimming is 1 base at the V end and 6 bases at the J end, and the number of junction bases without a gene match is 4. No immune events such as infections were documented for the healthy donors during the collection period. Healthy-donor blood repertoires served as a training cohort to calibrate time-dependent variance in a beta-binomial model of T-cell clone differential abundance. There were some ten healthy donors in the training cohort, of whom 3 were female and 7 were male. On average the donors were 43 years old, and their ages spanned 29 to 64 years. Whole blood, obtained from a commercial supplier, was collected from each healthy donor at three time points spaced approximately two weeks apart. Genomic DNA was extracted from unsorted whole blood for immunosequencing.

What was sequenced was blood. The chain uses TRBV2 and TRBJ2-1, and 9 bases in between align with TRBD2. The TCR sequence derives from a person aged 18 to 75 in good health. CDR3 protein: CASSEGRLAANEQFF. The DNA sequence follows: TGTGCCAGCAGTGAAGGGCGACTAGCGGCCAATGAGCAGTTCTTC.